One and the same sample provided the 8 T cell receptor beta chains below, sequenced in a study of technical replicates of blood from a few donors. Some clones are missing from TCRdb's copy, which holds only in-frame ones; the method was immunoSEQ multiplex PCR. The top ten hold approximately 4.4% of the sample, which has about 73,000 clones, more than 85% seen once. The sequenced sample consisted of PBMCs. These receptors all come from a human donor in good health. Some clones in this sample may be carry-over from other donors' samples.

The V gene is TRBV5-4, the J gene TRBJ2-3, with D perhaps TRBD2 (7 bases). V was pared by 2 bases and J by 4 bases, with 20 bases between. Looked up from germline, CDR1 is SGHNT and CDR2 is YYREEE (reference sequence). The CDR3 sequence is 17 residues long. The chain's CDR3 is CASSFGGGALNPDTQYF. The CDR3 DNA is TGTGCCAGCAGCTTCGGAGGGGGGGCCTTGAACCCAGATACGCAGTATTTT.

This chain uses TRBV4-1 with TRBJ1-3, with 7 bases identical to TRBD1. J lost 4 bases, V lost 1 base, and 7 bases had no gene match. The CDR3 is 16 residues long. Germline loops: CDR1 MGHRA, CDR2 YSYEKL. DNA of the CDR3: TGCGCCAGCAGCCAAGTTCCCGGGACAGTCGGAAACACCATATATTTT. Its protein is CASSQVPGTVGNTIYF.

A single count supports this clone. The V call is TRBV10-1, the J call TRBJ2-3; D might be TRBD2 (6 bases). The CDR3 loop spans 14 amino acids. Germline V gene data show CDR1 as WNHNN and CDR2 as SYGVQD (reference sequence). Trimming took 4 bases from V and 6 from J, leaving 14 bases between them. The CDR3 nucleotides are TGCGCCAGCAGTGCGCAACTAGCAGGGGATACGCAGTATTTT. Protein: CASSAQLAGDTQYF.

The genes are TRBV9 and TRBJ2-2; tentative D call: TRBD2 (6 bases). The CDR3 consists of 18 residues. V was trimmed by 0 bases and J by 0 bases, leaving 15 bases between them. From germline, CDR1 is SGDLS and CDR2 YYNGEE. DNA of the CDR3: TGTGCCAGCAGCGTAGCGAGAATAGCGGACCCGAACACCGGGGAGCTGTTTTTT. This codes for CASSVARIADPNTGELFF.

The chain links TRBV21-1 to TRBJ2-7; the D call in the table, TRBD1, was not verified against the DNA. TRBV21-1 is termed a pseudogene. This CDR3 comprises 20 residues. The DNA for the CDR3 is TGTGCCAGCAGCAAAATCTTAAAGTCCCGCGGAACGGAAAGGGGCCACGAGCAGTACTTC. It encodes CASSKILKSRGTERGHEQYF.

The CDR3 bases are TGTGCCAGCAGCTTCGTCGGGATTAGCAATCAGCCCCAGCATTTT. Its protein is CASSFVGISNQPQHF. The V call is TRBV7-2, the J call TRBJ1-5; D unresolved. The CDR3 has 15 amino acids. The ends were cut back, 3 bases at V and 0 bases at J, with 9 bases in the middle. CDR1 and CDR2 from the germline V gene are SGHTA and FQGNSA. The full variable domain, rest sourced from reference TRBV7-2 and TRBJ1-5, is GAGVSQSPSNKVTEKGKDVELRCDPISGHTALYWYRQSLGQGLEFLIYFQGNSAPDKSGLPSDRFSAERTGGSVSTLTIQRTQQEDSAVYLCASSFVGISNQPQHFGDGTRLSIL.

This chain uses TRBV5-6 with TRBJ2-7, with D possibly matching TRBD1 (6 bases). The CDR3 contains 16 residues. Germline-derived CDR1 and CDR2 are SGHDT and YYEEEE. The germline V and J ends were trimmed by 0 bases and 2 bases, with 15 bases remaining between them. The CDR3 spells CASSLVGAGAAYEQYF. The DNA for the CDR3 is TGTGCCAGCAGCTTGGTTGGGGCAGGGGCAGCCTACGAGCAGTACTTC.

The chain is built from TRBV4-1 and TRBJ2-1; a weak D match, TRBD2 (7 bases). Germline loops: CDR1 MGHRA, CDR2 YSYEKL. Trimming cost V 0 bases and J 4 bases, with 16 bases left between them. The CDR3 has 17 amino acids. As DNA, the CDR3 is TGCGCCAGCAGCCAAGAACCCTGGACTAGGGGGTACAATGAGCAGTTCTTC. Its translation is CASSQEPWTRGYNEQFF.